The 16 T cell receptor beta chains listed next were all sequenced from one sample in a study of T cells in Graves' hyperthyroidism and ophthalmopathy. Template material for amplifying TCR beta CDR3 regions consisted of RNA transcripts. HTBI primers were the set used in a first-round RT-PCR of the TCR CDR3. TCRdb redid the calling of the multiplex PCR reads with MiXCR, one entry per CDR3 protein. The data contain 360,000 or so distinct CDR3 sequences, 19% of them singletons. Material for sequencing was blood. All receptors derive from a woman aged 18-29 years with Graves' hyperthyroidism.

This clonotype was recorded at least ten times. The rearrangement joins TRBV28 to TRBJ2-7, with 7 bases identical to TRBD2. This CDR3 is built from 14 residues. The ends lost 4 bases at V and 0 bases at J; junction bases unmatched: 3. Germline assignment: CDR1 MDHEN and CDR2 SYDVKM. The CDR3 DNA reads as TGTGCCAGCAGTTCCCCGGGGGGCTCCTACGAGCAGTACTTC. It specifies CASSSPGGSYEQYF.

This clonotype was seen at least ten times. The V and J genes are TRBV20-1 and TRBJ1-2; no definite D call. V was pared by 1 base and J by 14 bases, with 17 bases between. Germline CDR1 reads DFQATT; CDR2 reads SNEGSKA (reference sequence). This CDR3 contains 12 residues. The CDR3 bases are TGCAGTGCTAGAGGGAGCTACGGGAACTCTACCTTC. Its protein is CSARGSYGNSTF.

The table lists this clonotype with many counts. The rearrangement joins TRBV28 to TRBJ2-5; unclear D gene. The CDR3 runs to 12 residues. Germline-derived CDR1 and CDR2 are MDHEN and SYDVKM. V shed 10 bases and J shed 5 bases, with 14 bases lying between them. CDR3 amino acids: CATSPTMETQYF. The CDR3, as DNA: TGTGCCACTTCCCCTACGATGGAGACCCAGTACTTC.

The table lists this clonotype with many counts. CDR3 DNA sequence: TGCAGTGCTAGTGCGGTCTGGTCCTCCTACGAGCAGTACTTC. It codes for CSASAVWSSYEQYF. The V gene is TRBV20-1, the J gene TRBJ2-7; D is unclear. CDR3 size: 14 residues. Trimming cost V 3 bases and J 0 bases, with 12 bases left between them. The germline V gene has CDR1 DFQATT and CDR2 SNEGSKA (reference sequence).

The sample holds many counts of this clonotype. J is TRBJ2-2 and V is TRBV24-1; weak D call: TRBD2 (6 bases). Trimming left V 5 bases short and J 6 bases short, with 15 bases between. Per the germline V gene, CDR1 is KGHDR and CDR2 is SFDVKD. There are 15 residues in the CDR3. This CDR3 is CATSVLGEDSGELFF. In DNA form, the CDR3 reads TGTGCCACCAGTGTGTTAGGGGAGGATTCCGGGGAGCTGTTTTTT.

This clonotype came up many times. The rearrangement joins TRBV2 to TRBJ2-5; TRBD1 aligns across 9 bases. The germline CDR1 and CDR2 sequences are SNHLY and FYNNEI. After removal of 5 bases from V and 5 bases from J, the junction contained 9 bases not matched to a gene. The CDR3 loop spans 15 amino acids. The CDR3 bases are TGTGCCAGCAGTCCACAGGGGGCGCTTTGGGAGACCCAGTACTTC. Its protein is CASSPQGALWETQYF. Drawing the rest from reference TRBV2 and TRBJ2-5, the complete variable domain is EPEVTQTPSHQVTQMGQEVILRCVPISNHLYFYWYRQILGQKVEFLVSFYNNEISEKSEIFDDQFSVERPDGSNFTLKIRSTKLEDSAMYFCASSPQGALWETQYFGPGTRLLVL.

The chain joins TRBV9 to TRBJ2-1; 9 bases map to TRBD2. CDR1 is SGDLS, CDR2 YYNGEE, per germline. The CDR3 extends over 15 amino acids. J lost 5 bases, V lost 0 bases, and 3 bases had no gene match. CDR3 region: CASSVGLAANNEQFF. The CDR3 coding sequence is TGTGCCAGCAGCGTAGGACTAGCGGCTAACAATGAGCAGTTCTTC.

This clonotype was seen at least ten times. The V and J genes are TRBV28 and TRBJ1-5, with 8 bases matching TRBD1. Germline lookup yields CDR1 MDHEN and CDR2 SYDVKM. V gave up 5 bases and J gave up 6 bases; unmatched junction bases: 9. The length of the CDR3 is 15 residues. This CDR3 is CASSLLDRDVQPQHF. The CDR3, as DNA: TGTGCCAGCAGTCTGTTGGACAGGGATGTTCAGCCCCAGCATTTT.

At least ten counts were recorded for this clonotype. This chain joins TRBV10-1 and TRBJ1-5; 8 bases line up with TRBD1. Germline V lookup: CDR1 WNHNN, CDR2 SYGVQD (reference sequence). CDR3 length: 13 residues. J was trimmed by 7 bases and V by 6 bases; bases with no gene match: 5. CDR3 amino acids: CASRDRDLQPQHF. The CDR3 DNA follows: TGCGCCAGCAGGGACAGGGACCTCCAGCCCCAGCATTTT.

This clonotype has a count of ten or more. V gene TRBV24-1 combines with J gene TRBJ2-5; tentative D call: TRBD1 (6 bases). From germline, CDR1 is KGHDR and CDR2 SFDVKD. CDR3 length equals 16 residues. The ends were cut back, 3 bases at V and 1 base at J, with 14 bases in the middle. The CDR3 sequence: CATSDPTGFSQETQYF. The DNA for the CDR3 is TGTGCCACCAGTGATCCAACAGGGTTTTCCCAAGAGACCCAGTACTTC.

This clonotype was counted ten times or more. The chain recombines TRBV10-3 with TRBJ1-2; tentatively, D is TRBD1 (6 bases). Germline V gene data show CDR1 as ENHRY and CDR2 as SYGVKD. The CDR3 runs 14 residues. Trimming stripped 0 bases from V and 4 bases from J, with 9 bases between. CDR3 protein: CAISESVQGYGYTF. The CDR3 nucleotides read TGTGCCATCAGTGAGTCGGTACAGGGCTATGGCTACACCTTC.

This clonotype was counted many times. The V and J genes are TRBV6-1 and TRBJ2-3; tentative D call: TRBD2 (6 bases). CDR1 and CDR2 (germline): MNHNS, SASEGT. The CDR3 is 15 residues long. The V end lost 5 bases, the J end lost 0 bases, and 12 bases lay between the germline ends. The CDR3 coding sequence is TGTGCCAGCAGTCCGGGGGAACCTAGCACAGATACGCAGTATTTT. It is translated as CASSPGEPSTDTQYF.

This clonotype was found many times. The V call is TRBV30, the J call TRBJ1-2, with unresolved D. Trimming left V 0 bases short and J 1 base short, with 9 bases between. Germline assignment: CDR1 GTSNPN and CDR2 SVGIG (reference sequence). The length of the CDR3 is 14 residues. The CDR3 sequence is CAWSVAVRNYGYTF. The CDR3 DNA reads TGTGCCTGGAGTGTGGCAGTGCGTAACTATGGCTACACCTTC.

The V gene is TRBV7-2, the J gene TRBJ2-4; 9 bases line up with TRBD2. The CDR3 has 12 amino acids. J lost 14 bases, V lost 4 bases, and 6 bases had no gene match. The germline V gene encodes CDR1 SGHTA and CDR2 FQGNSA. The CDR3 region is CASSSPASGEYF. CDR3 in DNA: TGTGCCAGCAGCTCCCCGGCTAGCGGGGAGTACTTC.

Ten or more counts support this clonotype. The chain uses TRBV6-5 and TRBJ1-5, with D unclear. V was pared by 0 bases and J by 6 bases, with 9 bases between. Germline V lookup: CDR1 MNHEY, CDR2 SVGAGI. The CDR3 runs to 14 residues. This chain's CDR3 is CASSYSAGIQPQHF. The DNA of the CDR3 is TGTGCCAGCAGTTACTCGGCGGGTATTCAGCCCCAGCATTTT.

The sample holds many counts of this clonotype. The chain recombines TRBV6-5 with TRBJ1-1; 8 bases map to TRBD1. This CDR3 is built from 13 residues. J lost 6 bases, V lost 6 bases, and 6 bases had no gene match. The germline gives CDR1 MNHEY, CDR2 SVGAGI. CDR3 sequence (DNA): TGTGCCAGCAGGGCAGGGGGCATCCCTGAAGCTTTCTTT. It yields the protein CASRAGGIPEAFF.